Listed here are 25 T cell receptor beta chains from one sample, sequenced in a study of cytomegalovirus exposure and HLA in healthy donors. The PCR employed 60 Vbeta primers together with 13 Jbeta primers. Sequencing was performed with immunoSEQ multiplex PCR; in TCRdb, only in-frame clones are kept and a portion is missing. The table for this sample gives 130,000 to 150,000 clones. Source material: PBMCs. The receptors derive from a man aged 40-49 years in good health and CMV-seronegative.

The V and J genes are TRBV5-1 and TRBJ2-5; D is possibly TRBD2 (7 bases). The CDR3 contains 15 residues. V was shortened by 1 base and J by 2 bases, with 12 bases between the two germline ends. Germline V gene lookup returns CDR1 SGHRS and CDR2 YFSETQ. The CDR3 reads CASSLPGGAQETQYF. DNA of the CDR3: TGCGCCAGCAGCTTGCCGGGGGGCGCACAAGAGACCCAGTACTTC. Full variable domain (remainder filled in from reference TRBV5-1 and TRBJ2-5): KAGVTQTPRYLIKTRGQQVTLSCSPISGHRSVSWYQQTPGQGLQFLFEYFSETQRNKGNFPGRFSGRQFSNSRSEMNVSTLELGDSALYLCASSLPGGAQETQYFGPGTRLLVL.

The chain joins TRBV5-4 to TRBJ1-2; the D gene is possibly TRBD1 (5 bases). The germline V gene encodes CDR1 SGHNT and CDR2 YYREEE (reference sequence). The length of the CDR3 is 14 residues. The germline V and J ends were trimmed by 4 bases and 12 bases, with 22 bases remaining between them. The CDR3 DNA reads TGTGCCAGCAGCGCCCCCGTCCCCCGGGGGGGAAACACCTTC. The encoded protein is CASSAPVPRGGNTF.

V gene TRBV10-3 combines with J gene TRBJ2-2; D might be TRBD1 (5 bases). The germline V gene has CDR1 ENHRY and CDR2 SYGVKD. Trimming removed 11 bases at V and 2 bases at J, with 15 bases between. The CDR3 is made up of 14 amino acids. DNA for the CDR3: TGTGCCCCATGGGGCCTCTATAACACCGGGGAGCTGTTTTTT. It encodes CAPWGLYNTGELFF.

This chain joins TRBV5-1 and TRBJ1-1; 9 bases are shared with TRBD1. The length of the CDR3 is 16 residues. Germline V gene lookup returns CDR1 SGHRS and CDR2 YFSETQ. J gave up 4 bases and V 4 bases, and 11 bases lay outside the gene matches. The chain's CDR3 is CASSPDRGLSITEAFF. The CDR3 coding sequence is TGCGCCAGCAGCCCCGACAGGGGGTTGTCTATCACTGAAGCTTTCTTT. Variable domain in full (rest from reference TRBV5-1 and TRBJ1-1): KAGVTQTPRYLIKTRGQQVTLSCSPISGHRSVSWYQQTPGQGLQFLFEYFSETQRNKGNFPGRFSGRQFSNSRSEMNVSTLELGDSALYLCASSPDRGLSITEAFFGQGTRLTVV.

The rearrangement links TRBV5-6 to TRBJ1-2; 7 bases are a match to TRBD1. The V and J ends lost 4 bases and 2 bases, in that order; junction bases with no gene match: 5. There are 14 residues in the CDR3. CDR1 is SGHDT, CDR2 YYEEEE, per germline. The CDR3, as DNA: TGTGCCAGCAGCAGGCCGGGACAGAACTATGGCTACACCTTC. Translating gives CASSRPGQNYGYTF.

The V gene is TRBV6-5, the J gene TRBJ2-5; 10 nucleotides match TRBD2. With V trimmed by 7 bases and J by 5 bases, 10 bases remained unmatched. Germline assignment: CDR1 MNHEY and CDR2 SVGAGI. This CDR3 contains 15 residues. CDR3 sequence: CASTSAGGPWETQYF. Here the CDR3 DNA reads TGTGCCAGCACTTCAGCGGGGGGGCCTTGGGAGACCCAGTACTTC.

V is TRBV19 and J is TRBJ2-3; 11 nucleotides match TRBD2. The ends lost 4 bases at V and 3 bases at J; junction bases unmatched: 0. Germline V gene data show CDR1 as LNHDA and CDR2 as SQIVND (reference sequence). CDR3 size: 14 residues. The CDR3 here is CASSTSGGTDTQYF. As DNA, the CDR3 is TGTGCCAGTAGTACTAGCGGGGGGACAGATACGCAGTATTTT. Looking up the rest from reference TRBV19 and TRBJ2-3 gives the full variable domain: DGGITQSPKYLFRKEGQNVTLSCEQNLNHDAMYWYRQDPGQGLRLIYYSQIVNDFQKGDIAEGYSVSREKKESFPLTVTSAQKNPTAFYLCASSTSGGTDTQYFGPGTRLTVL.

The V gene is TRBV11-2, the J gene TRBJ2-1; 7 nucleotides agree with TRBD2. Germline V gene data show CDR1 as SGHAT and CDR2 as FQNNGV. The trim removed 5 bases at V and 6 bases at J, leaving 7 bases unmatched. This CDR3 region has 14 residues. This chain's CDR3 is CASSPIRGSNEQFF. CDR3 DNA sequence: TGTGCCAGCAGCCCCATCCGCGGGAGCAATGAGCAGTTCTTC.

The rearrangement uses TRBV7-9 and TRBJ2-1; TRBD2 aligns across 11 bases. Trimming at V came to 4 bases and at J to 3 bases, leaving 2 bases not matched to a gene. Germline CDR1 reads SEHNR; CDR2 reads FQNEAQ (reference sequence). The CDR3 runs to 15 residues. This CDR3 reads CASSSTSGIYNEQFF. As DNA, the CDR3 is TGTGCCAGCAGCTCGACTAGCGGGATCTACAATGAGCAGTTCTTC.

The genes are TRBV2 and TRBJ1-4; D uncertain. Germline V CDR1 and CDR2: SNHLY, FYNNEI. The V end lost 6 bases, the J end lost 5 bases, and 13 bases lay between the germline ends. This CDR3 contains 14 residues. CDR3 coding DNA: TGTGCCAGCAGAGAGACAAGATTAAATGAAAAACTGTTTTTT. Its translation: CASRETRLNEKLFF.

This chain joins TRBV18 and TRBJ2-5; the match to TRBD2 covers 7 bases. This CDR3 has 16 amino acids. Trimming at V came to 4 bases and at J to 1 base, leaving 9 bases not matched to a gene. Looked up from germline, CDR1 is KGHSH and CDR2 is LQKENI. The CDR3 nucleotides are TGTGCCAGCTCACGAATAAGCGGGGCCACCCAAGAGACCCAGTACTTC. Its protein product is CASSRISGATQETQYF.

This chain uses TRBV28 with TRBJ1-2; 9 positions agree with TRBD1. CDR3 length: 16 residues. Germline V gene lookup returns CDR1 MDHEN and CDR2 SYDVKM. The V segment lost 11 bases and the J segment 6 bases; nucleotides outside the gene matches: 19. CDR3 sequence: CAGNEPTGGERHGYTF. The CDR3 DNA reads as TGTGCCGGTAATGAACCTACAGGGGGCGAGCGGCATGGCTACACCTTC.

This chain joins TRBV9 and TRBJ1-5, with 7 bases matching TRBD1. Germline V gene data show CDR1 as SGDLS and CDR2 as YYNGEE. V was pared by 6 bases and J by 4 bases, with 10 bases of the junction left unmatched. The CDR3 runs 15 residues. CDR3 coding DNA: TGTGCCAGCAACCAGGGGGGAGGACCTAATCAGCCCCAGCATTTT. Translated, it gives CASNQGGGPNQPQHF.

In nucleotides, the CDR3 is TGTGCCAGCAGCCCTTTGTCCCCTGAAGCTTTCTTT. Translation: CASSPLSPEAFF. The chain couples TRBV7-9 to TRBJ1-1; no clear D. V dropped 5 bases and J dropped 6 bases, with 10 bases sitting between them. This CDR3 region has 12 residues. Germline assignment: CDR1 SEHNR and CDR2 FQNEAQ (reference sequence).

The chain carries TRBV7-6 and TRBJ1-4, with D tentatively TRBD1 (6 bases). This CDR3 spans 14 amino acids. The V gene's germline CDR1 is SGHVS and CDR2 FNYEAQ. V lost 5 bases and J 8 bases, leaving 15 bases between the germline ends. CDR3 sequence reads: CASSPTTGGEKLFF. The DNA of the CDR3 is TGTGCCAGCAGCCCCACGACAGGAGGAGAAAAACTGTTTTTT. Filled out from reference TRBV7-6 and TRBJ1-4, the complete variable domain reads GAGVSQSPRYKVTKRGQDVALRCDPISGHVSLYWYRQALGQGPEFLTYFNYEAQQDKSGLPNDRFSAERPEGSISTLTIQRTEQRDSAMYRCASSPTTGGEKLFFGSGTQLSVL.

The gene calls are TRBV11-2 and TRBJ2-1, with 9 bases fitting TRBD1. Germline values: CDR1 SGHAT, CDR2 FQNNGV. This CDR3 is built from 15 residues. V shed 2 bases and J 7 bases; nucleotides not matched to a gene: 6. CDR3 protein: CASSLMTGGWNEQFF. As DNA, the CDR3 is TGTGCCAGCAGCTTAATGACAGGGGGGTGGAATGAGCAGTTCTTC.

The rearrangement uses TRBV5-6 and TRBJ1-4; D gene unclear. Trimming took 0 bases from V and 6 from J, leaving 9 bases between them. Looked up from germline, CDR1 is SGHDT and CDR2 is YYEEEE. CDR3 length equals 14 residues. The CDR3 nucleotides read TGTGCCAGCAGCTTGGGTTGGGGAGATGAAAAACTGTTTTTT. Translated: CASSLGWGDEKLFF.

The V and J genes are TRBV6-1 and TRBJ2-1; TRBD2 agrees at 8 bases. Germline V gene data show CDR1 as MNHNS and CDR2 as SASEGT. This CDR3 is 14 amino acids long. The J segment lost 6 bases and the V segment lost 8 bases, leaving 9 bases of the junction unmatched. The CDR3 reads CASRWVAGGNEQFF. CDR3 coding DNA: TGTGCCAGCCGTTGGGTGGCGGGGGGCAATGAGCAGTTCTTC.

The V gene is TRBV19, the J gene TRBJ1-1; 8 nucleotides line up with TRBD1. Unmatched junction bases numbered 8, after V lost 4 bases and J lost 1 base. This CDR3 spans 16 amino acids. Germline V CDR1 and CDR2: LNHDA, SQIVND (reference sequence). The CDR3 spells CASSTDRGATNTEAFF. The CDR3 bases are TGTGCCAGTAGTACCGACAGGGGCGCAACGAACACTGAAGCTTTCTTT. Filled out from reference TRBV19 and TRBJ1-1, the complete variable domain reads DGGITQSPKYLFRKEGQNVTLSCEQNLNHDAMYWYRQDPGQGLRLIYYSQIVNDFQKGDIAEGYSVSREKKESFPLTVTSAQKNPTAFYLCASSTDRGATNTEAFFGQGTRLTVV.

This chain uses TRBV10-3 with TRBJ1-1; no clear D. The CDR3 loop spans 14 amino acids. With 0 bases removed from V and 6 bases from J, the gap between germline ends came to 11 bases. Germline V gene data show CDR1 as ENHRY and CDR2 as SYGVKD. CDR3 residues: CAISESRAGAEAFF. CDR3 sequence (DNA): TGTGCCATCAGTGAGTCACGGGCGGGCGCTGAAGCTTTCTTT.

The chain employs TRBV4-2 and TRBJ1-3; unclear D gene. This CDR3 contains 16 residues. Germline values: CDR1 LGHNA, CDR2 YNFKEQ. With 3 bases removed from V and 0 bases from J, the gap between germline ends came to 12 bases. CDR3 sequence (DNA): TGTGCCAGCAGCCACGTTACTGCTATCTCTGGAAACACCATATATTTT. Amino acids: CASSHVTAISGNTIYF.

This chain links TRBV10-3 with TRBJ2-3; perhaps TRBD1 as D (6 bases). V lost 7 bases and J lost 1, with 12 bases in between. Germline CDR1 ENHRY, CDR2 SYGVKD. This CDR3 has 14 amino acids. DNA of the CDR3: TGTGCCATCAAAGTGGCAGGGGGCACAGATACGCAGTATTTT. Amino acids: CAIKVAGGTDTQYF.

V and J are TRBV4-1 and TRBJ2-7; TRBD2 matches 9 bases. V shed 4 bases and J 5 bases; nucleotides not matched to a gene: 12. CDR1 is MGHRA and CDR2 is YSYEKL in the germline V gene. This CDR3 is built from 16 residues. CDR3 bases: TGCGCCAGCAGCCCCCTAGAGCGGGGGGCTGGTAACGAGCAGTACTTC. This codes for CASSPLERGAGNEQYF.

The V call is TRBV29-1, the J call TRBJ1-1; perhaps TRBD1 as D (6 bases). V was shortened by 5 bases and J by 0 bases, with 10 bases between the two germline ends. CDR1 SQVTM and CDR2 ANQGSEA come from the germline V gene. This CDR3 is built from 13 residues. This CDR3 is CSVTRGVNTEAFF. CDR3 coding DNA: TGCAGCGTTACCAGGGGAGTGAACACTGAAGCTTTCTTT. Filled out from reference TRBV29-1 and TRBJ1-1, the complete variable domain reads SAVISQKPSRDICQRGTSLTIQCQVDSQVTMMFWYRQQPGQSLTLIATANQGSEATYESGFVIDKFPISRPNLTFSTLTVSNMSPEDSSIYLCSVTRGVNTEAFFGQGTRLTVV.

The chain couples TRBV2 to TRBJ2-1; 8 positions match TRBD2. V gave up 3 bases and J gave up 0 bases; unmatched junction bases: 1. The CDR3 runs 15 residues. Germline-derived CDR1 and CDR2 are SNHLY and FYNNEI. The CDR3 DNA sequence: TGTGCCAGCAGTGATCGGGGGGGCTCCTACAATGAGCAGTTCTTC. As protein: CASSDRGGSYNEQFF.